This entry lists 8 T cell receptor beta chains sequenced from one sample in a study of CD4+ T cells in melanoma. Produced via immunoSEQ multiplex PCR; TCRdb's table is partial and in-frame only. The repertoire holds about 18,000 clones, with 81% as singletons. Sequencing input: cells from a culture (not recorded whether cultured in vitro). These receptors all come from a human donor with melanoma.

The table lists this clone with a few counts. The chain recombines TRBV4-2 with TRBJ1-1, with D hard to call. The CDR3 runs to 16 residues. The V and J ends lost 0 bases and 1 base respectively, with 12 bases between them. In germline, CDR1 is LGHNA, CDR2 YNFKEQ. CDR3 loop: CASSQDGGGTNTEAFF. The CDR3 DNA sequence: TGTGCCAGCAGCCAAGATGGCGGCGGAACGAACACTGAAGCTTTCTTT.

This sequence joins TRBV5-1 and TRBJ2-7, with 11 bases matching TRBD1. The V gene end was trimmed by 4 bases and the J gene end by 2 bases; junction bases not matched to a gene: 8. CDR3 size: 16 residues. Germline lookup yields CDR1 SGHRS and CDR2 YFSETQ. The CDR3 protein is CASSRFPGQGAYEQYF. In nucleotides, the CDR3 is TGCGCCAGCAGCCGATTCCCGGGACAGGGGGCCTACGAGCAGTACTTC.

The chain employs TRBV7-9 and TRBJ1-2; D gene uncertain. CDR3 length equals 13 residues. Trimming left V 1 base short and J 6 bases short, with 9 bases between. Germline lookup yields CDR1 SEHNR and CDR2 FQNEAQ (reference sequence). In nucleotides, the CDR3 is TGTGCCAGCAGCTTAGTTCAACAGAATGGCTACACCTTC. Protein sequence: CASSLVQQNGYTF.

V is TRBV11-2 and J is TRBJ2-2; no reliable D call. Germline CDR1 is SGHAT and CDR2 is FQNNGV. There are 15 residues in the CDR3. V was shortened by 5 bases and J by 2 bases, with 12 bases between the two germline ends. The CDR3 DNA sequence: TGTGCCAGCAGCCCGGACCGTTATAACACCGGGGAGCTGTTTTTT. This codes for CASSPDRYNTGELFF.

The V and J genes are TRBV30 and TRBJ2-2; TRBD1 is a possible D gene (5 bases). The CDR3 is 14 amino acids. Germline V gene data show CDR1 as GTSNPN and CDR2 as SVGIG (reference sequence). V was cut by 0 bases and J by 6 bases, with 11 bases left in between. The CDR3 reads CAWSVKGIAGELFF. CDR3 nucleotides: TGTGCCTGGAGTGTAAAGGGGATCGCCGGGGAGCTGTTTTTT.

The chain has TRBV4-2 and TRBJ2-7; TRBD1 matches 7 bases. CDR3 length: 17 residues. V trimming: 0 bases; J trimming: 2 bases; junction bases outside the gene matches: 10. Germline V gene sequence: CDR1 LGHNA, CDR2 YNFKEQ. As DNA, the CDR3 is TGTGCCAGCAGCCAAGATCTAGGCAGGGGGAGAACCTACGAGCAGTACTTC. It translates to CASSQDLGRGRTYEQYF.

V usage is TRBV4-1 and J usage is TRBJ2-2; 7 nucleotides match TRBD1. Germline CDR1 is MGHRA and CDR2 is YSYEKL. V was clipped by 3 bases and J by 4 bases; unmatched bases: 5. The CDR3 sequence is 15 residues long. The CDR3 nucleotides are TGCGCCAGCAGCCAGCCGACAGGGAGCACCGGGGAGCTGTTTTTT. It is translated as CASSQPTGSTGELFF.

This clone was seen only once. The chain has TRBV18 and TRBJ2-1; maybe TRBD1 (6 bases). Germline loops: CDR1 KGHSH, CDR2 LQKENI. The V and J ends lost 4 bases and 2 bases respectively, with 12 bases between them. The CDR3 loop spans 15 amino acids. CDR3 residues: CASSLGQTPYNEQFF. The CDR3 nucleotides read TGTGCCAGCTCACTTGGACAGACCCCCTACAATGAGCAGTTCTTC. Combining the CDR3 with reference TRBV18 and TRBJ2-1 gives the whole variable domain NAGVMQNPRHLVRRRGQEARLRCSPMKGHSHVYWYRQLPEEGLKFMVYLQKENIIDESGMPKERFSAEFPKEGPSILRIQQVVRGDSAAYFCASSLGQTPYNEQFFGPGTRLTVL.